The TCR beta chain under discussion was sequenced for a study of cytomegalovirus exposure and HLA in healthy donors (dated by TCRdb to 2015 to 2018). Notes on the research overall: In an earlier analysis of 587 of the donors, roughly 300 Gb of sequence data and 90 million to 120 million unique TCR beta sequences from roughly 190 million T cells were reported. Donor age, sex, ethnicity and CMV serostatus were compiled together with the repertoire data. The study aimed to test whether cataloging public T cell receptors could reveal signatures of past pathogen exposure. Approximately 300 gigabases of sequencing data and approximately 91 million unique TCR sequences made up an early release that covered approximately 650 HLA-typed donors. Among some 400 genotyped donors of the cohort, an average of roughly 230,000 unique TCR beta nucleotide sequences was sequenced per donor, of which roughly 17% were non-productive. To study patterns of TCR occurrence, a later analysis re-analyzed previously published TCR beta repertoires from several hundred donors and added high-resolution HLA genotyping. The study profiled the T cell repertoires of under 850 subjects by immunosequencing and related them to cytomegalovirus serostatus. All discovery cohort repertoires had been generated using a single sequencing platform. In the later analysis, no new phenotypic data were used to find candidate immune exposures; instead, reliance was placed on TCR beta sequences and their occurrence across donors. Typing coverage varied by locus: about 620-630 donors for A, B, C, DRB1 and DQB1; roughly 510 for DQA1; more than 600 for DPA1; 450 to 480 for DPB1. The study combined high-throughput TCR immunosequencing, statistical association of individual TCRs with disease status, and machine learning to predict cytomegalovirus infection status. A separate validation cohort of 100 to 150 different subjects was used in addition to the roughly 620-subject first cohort. Among the roughly 390 genotyped donors, more than 70% belonged to the genetic ancestry cluster associated with self-reported Caucasian donors. An earlier analysis of more than 450 of the donors used high-throughput TCR beta sequencing to judge whether each TCR beta V gene segment behaved as functional or pseudogenic. Both class I and class II loci were covered by HLA typing, at four-digit resolution. Several DR-DQ haplotypes were treated as single units for association and clustering because of strong linkage in the cohort. Genome-wide SNP genotypes for about 65% of the roughly 670 donors were used in a later genetic analysis, which treated that subset as a discovery cohort. On the study overall, not on this receptor specifically: A few of the identified cytomegalovirus-associated TCR beta chains were confirmed in vitro to be specific for cytomegalovirus antigens. A total of 150 or so TCR beta chains were listed by the study as associated with cytomegalovirus. In a later analysis, TCR association rates were found to vary across HLA loci, with the most associated TCRs seen for DRB1 alleles and the fewest for HLA-C alleles. A cluster of highly shared sequence variants was judged likely to be a technical artifact of the sequencing pipeline. In this cohort, only TCR beta chains were sequenced, and detectable features were limited by the absence of alpha or paired-chain data. A later genetic analysis reported fewer N-insertions in productive TCRs among donors in an Asian-associated ancestry cluster than the approximately 700-donor mean. Assigning TCR associations to individual alleles was difficult when HLA alleles, especially DR and DQ, strongly co-occurred. Broadly in line with IMGT annotations, most TCR beta V segments showed up in productive rearrangements about 87% or about 30% of the time in an earlier analysis of some 590 of the donors. V-gene and J-gene trimming of TCR beta chains was associated with a missense DCLRE1C variant in a later genetic analysis, and the association was replicated in an independent cohort. A further reported finding was that TCR beta sequences accurately predicted the HLA-A and HLA-B alleles for most subjects in the first cohort. Specific HLA alleles were associated with 15,000 to 20,000 TCR beta sequences at a false discovery rate of 0.05 in a later analysis. It was suggested by the authors that the approach could potentially be generalized to other disease states and immunological phenotypes. Presence/absence analyses assumed roughly uniform sequencing depth across donors, an assumption that may not hold. Most TCR sequences were seen in very few donors, while some public TCRs were found in many individuals. Roughly 15 rarely observed V segments, including chromosome 9 orphons, were excluded from the earlier analysis of approximately 500 of the donors because counts were too low. Because some donors lacked HLA typing at each locus, the association tests relied only on the typed subset. Immune exposure information for the cohort was limited to CMV serostatus. In a later analysis, HLA-associated TCR beta chains were found to be more clonally expanded and to have lower generation probabilities than equally common non-associated chains. According to a later analysis, most CMV-associated TCR beta chains appeared to be HLA-restricted, and the HLA associations seemed to be driven largely by CMV exposure. The classifier was reported to diagnose cytomegalovirus status with high specificity and sensitivity in both the original and validation cohorts. Because the 87-base-pair reads could not distinguish some IMGT-functional V segments, including TRBV6-2 and TRBV6-3, those segments were excluded. Correlated functional status among segregating V segments might be attributable to linkage disequilibrium, but an unknown experimental factor could not be ruled out. A later analysis reported that several top co-occurrence clusters appeared linked to parvovirus B19, influenza, CMV and Epstein-Barr virus.

Worth noting for this clone: This clone's antigen is unknown. No base quality information exists; no much larger clone differs at one position.

The cohort comprised around 700 healthy bone marrow donors. Cohort members were all nominally healthy when sampled, although unrecorded immune exposures were likely present. The donor tested CMV seropositive, placing the donor among the 250 to 300 seropositive members of the cohort. Every donor gave a peripheral blood sample, and the peripheral blood mononuclear cells from that sample were used for TCR beta sequencing. Genomic DNA extraction from the blood cell samples was performed with the Qiagen DNeasy Blood Extraction Kit. Between the V and J ends, shortened by 5 bases and 6 bases respectively, the junction contains 14 bases. Via the germline V gene (reference sequence), CDR1 is MNHEY and CDR2 SMNVEV. The CDR3 has 14 amino acids, counting the end cysteine and phenylalanine. The kept DNA is CDR3 alone, 42 bases in frame from the first base. Library generation was performed with the immunoSEQ multiplex PCR assay. For the multiplex PCR, a mixture combining 60 forward primers for TCR Vbeta segments and 13 reverse primers for TCR Jbeta segments was used. The CDR3 region of rearranged TCR beta genes was amplified from genomic DNA by a multiplex PCR assay. The Illumina HiSeq System was used to sequence the amplified TCR beta libraries as 87-base-pair reads. The source study handled its data this way. A later analysis counted tens of millions of unique TCR beta chains across the roughly 700 repertoires, and roughly 10 million of these chains were shared by at least two donors. A nearest-neighbor algorithm error-corrected the raw reads and collapsed the reads into unique sequences, merging closely related sequences to remove PCR and sequencing errors. CDR3 sequences were aligned to IMGT reference sequences to assign V, D and J gene segments. For a sequence to be retained, a match of at least six nucleotides was required to both a V gene segment and a J gene segment. Rearrangements were called productive when the CDR3 lacked stop codons and stayed in frame with V and J; all others were non-productive. Following IMGT convention, CDR3 was defined as the stretch from the second conserved V-encoded cysteine up to the conserved J-encoded phenylalanine. In an earlier analysis of 587 of the donors, sequences lacking an unambiguous match to a single V gene segment were excluded. In an earlier analysis of more than 500 of the donors, a V segment was called functional when productive rearrangements were above 56.7%, and segregating when the standard deviation between donors exceeded 5%. A statistical classification framework was built to diagnose cytomegalovirus status from the catalog of TCR beta chain sequences. In a later analysis, V and J genes were assigned by comparing TCR nucleotide sequences against IMGT/GENE-DB human TR gene sequences. The TCRdist pipeline was used in a later analysis to assign CDR3 sequences and most-parsimonious VDJ recombination scenarios. In a later analysis, each TCR beta chain was defined by its CDR3 amino acid sequence together with its V-gene family, and reads without a unique V-gene family were excluded. A later analysis removed roughly 590 highly shared, low-generation-probability nucleotide sequences to deal with suspected cross-contamination and a sequencing artifact. For each public chain, a later analysis derived a clonal expansion index from normalized ranks of inferred template counts within each repertoire. A later analysis computed generation probabilities with a VDJ recombination model fitted to out-of-frame rearrangements, and checked the results against IGoR. In a later analysis, TCR-TCR, TCR-HLA and TCR-CMV co-occurrence was scored with hypergeometric tests, and a repertoire-size bias correction was applied to TCR pairs. False discovery rates were estimated in a later analysis by permuting HLA or CMV assignments 20 times. In a later analysis, co-occurring TCRs were grouped with DBSCAN, and TCRdist sequence similarity was added when clustering was performed within HLA-allele-positive subsets. Repertoires with fewer than 30,000 or more than 120,000 public chains were left out of co-occurrence clustering, as were about 5 repertoires with anomalous nucleotide sharing. This immuneACCESS table, as held by TCRdb, lists in-frame sequences with V and J called but not all clones. Of the missing ones, under half trace to an unresolved V gene in checked studies; the others have no known cause. V and J calls and clone size come straight from that table; D and trimming were deduced from the DNA. Across this sample there are 90,000 to 120,000 clones, with over 60% seen only once. The ten largest clones take up roughly 4.9% of the sample.

The source material was PBMCs. This receptor was obtained from a female donor in good health and CMV-seropositive. The chain couples TRBV27 to TRBJ1-5; a tentative D match to TRBD1 spans 5 bases. The CDR3 region has the sequence CASSLRAVGQPQHF. The DNA sequence is as follows: TGTGCCAGCAGTCTCAGGGCGGTCGGTCAGCCCCAGCATTTT.